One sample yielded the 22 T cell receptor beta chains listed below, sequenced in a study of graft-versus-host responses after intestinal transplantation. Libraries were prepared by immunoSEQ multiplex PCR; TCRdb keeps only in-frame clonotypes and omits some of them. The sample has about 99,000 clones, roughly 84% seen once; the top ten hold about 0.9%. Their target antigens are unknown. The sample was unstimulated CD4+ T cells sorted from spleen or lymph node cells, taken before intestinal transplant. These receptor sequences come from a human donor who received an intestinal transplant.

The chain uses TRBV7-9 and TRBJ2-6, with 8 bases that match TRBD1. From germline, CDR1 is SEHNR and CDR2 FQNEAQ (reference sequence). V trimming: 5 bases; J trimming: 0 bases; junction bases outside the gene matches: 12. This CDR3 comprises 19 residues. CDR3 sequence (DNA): TGTGCCAGCAGCCCCTACCCCGGACAGGGCCGCTCTGGGGCCAACGTCCTGACTTTC. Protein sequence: CASSPYPGQGRSGANVLTF.

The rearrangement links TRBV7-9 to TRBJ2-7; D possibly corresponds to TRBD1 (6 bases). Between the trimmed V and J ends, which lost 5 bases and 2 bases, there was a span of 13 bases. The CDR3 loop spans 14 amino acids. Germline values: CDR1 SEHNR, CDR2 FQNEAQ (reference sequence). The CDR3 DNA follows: TGTGCCAGCAGCCGCTACCAGGGGACCTACGAGCAGTACTTC. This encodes CASSRYQGTYEQYF. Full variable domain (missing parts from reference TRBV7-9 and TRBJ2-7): DTGVSQNPRHKITKRGQNVTFRCDPISEHNRLYWYRQTLGQGPEFLTYFQNEAQLEKSRLLSDRFSAERPKGSFSTLEIQRTEQGDSAMYLCASSRYQGTYEQYFGPGTRLTVT.

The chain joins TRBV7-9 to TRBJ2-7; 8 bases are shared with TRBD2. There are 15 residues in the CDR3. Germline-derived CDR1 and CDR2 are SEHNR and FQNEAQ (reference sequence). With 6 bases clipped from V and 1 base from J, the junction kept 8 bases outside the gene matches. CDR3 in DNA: TGTGCCAGCAGTTATCTAGCGGGTAGATCCTACGAGCAGTACTTC. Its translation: CASSYLAGRSYEQYF.

The CDR3 DNA sequence: TGTGCCAGTTGGGACCGGCGCGGTGGGAATGAGCAGTTCTTC. As protein: CASWDRRGGNEQFF. The chain employs TRBV6-5 and TRBJ2-1; D possibly uses TRBD1 or TRBD2 (5 bases each). CDR1 and CDR2 (germline): MNHEY, SVGAGI. CDR3 length: 14 amino acids. Deletions cut 9 bases from V and 7 bases from J, with 19 bases between.

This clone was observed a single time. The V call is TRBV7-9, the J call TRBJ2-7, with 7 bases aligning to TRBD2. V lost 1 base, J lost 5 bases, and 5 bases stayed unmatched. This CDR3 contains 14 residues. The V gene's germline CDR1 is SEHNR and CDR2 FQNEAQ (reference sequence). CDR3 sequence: CASSLGSGVHEQYF. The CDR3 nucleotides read TGTGCCAGCAGCTTAGGCAGCGGGGTTCACGAGCAGTACTTC.

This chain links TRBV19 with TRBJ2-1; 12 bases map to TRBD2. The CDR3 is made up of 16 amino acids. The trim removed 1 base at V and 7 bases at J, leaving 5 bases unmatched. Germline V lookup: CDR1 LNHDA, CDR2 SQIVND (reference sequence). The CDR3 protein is CASSIVLAGGPNEQFF. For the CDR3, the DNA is TGTGCCAGTAGTATAGTTCTAGCGGGGGGGCCGAATGAGCAGTTCTTC.

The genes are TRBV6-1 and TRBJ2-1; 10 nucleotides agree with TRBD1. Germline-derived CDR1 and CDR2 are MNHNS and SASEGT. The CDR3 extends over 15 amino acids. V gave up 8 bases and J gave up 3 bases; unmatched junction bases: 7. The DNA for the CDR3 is TGTGCCAGCTATCCCCGGGACAGGGGCTACAATGAGCAGTTCTTC. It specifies CASYPRDRGYNEQFF.

The CDR3 DNA follows: TGTGCTAGTGGTTCCCGGGACAGGCAAGAGACCCAGTACTTC. Translated, it gives CASGSRDRQETQYF. This chain links TRBV12-5 with TRBJ2-5; TRBD1 matches at 8 bases. The CDR3 has 14 amino acids. CDR1 is LGHNT and CDR2 is FRNRAP in the germline V gene. V was clipped by 4 bases and J by 2 bases; unmatched bases: 3.

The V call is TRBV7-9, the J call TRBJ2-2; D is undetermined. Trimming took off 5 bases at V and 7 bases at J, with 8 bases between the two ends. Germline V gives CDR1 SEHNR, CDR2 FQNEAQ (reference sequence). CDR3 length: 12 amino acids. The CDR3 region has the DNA TGTGCCAGCAGCCACGCCGGCGGGGAGCTGTTTTTT. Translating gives CASSHAGGELFF.

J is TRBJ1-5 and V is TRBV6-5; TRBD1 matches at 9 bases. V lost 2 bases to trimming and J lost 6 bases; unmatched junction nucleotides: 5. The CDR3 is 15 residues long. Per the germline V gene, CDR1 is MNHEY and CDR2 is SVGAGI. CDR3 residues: CASSYPGQGAQPQHF. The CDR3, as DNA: TGTGCCAGCAGTTACCCGGGACAGGGTGCTCAGCCCCAGCATTTT.

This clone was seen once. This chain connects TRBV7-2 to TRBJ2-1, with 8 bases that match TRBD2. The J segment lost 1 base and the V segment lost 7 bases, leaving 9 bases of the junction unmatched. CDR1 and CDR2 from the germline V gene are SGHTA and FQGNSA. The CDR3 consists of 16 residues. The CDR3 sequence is CASTSGLVGSYNEQFF. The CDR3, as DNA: TGTGCCAGCACCTCGGGACTAGTCGGGTCCTACAATGAGCAGTTCTTC.

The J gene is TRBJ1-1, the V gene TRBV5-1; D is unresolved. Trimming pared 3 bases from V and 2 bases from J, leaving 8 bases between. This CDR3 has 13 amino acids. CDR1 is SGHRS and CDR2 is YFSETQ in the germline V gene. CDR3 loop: CASSSDGNTEAFF. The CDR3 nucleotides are TGCGCCAGCAGCTCCGACGGAAACACTGAAGCTTTCTTT.

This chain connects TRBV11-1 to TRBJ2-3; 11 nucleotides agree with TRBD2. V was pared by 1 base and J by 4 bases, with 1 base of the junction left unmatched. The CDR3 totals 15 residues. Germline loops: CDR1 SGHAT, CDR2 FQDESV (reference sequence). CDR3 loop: CASSLVAGGPDTQYF. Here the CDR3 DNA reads TGTGCCAGCAGCTTAGTAGCGGGGGGGCCAGATACGCAGTATTTT.

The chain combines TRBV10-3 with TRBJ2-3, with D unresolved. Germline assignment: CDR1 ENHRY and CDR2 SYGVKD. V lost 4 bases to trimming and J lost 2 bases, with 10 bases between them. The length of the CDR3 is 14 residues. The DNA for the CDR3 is TGTGCCATCAGTGCCAGTGGGCCCACAGATACGCAGTATTTT. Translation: CAISASGPTDTQYF.

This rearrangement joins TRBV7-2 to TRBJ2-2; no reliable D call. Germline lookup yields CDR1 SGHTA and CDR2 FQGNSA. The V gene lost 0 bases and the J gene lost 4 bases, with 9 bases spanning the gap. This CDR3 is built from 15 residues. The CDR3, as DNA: TGTGCCAGCAGCTTAGCGGGGTACTCCACCGGGGAGCTGTTTTTT. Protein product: CASSLAGYSTGELFF. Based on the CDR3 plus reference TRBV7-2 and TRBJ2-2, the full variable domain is GAGVSQSPSNKVTEKGKDVELRCDPISGHTALYWYRQSLGQGLEFLIYFQGNSAPDKSGLPSDRFSAERTGGSVSTLTIQRTQQEDSAVYLCASSLAGYSTGELFFGEGSRLTVL.

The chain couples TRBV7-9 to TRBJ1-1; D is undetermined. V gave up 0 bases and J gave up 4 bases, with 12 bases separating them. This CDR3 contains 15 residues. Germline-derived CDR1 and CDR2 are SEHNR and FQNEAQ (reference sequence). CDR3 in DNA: TGTGCCAGCAGCTTAGCTTTTTTGGGAGGCACTGAAGCTTTCTTT. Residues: CASSLAFLGGTEAFF.

The CDR3 sequence: CASSPTERAVDTQYF. The CDR3 coding sequence is TGTGCCAGCAGCCCAACGGAGAGGGCGGTAGATACGCAGTATTTT. The V and J genes are TRBV6-5 and TRBJ2-3, with D perhaps TRBD2 (5 bases). From germline, CDR1 is MNHEY and CDR2 SVGAGI. V lost 6 bases and J lost 5, with 18 bases in between. The CDR3 consists of 15 residues.

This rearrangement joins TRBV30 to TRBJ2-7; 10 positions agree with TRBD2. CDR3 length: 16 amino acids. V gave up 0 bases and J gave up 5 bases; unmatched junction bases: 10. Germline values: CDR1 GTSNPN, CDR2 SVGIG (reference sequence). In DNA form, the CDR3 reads TGTGCCTGGAGTGTACCAGCTAGCGGGAGAAACCACGAGCAGTACTTC. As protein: CAWSVPASGRNHEQYF.

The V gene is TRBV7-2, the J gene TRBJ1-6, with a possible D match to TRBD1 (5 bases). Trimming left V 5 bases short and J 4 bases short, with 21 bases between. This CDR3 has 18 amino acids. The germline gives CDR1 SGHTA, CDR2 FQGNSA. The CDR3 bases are TGTGCCAGCAGCCCCAAGGGGTTCCAGACAGCGTATAATTCACCCCTCCACTTT. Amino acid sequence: CASSPKGFQTAYNSPLHF.

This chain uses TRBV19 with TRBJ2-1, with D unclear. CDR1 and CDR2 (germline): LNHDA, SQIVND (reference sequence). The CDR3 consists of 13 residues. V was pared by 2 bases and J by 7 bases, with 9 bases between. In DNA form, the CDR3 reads TGTGCCAGTAGTATAAACCTGGATAATGAGCAGTTCTTC. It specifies CASSINLDNEQFF.

CDR3 in DNA: TGTGCCAGCAGTTCCCTTACCCATGATGAGCAGTTCTTC. This gives the protein CASSSLTHDEQFF. The chain couples TRBV28 to TRBJ2-1; unclear D gene. The germline V and J ends were trimmed by 4 bases and 8 bases, with 12 bases remaining between them. The CDR3 has 13 residues. In germline, CDR1 is MDHEN, CDR2 SYDVKM. The full variable domain, completed using reference TRBV28 and TRBJ2-1, is DVKVTQSSRYLVKRTGEKVFLECVQDMDHENMFWYRQDPGLGLRLIYFSYDVKMKEKGDIPEGYSVSREKKERFSLILESASTNQTSMYLCASSSLTHDEQFFGPGTRLTVL.

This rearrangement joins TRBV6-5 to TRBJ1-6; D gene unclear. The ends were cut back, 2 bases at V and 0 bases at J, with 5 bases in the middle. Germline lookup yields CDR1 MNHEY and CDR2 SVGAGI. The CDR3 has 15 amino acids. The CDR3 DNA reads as TGTGCCAGCAGTTACGGAAGCTCCTATAATTCACCCCTCCACTTT. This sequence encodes CASSYGSSYNSPLHF.